The 19 T cell receptor beta chains reported below all come from one sample, sequenced in a study of monozygotic twins with inflammatory bowel disease. TCRdb re-analyzed the 5' RACE reads; it lists each CDR3 protein once, without DNA. The sample has 150,000 to 200,000 distinct CDR3 sequences. Sequencing was done on a sample of blood. The source of these receptors is a human donor with ulcerative colitis or Crohn's disease, or a healthy co-twin of an affected twin (not recorded which).

The chain carries TRBV4-1 and TRBJ1-5; there is no DNA to check the TCRdb D call of TRBD1. CDR1 is MGHRA, CDR2 YSYEKL, per germline. The CDR3 extends over 15 amino acids. CDR3 protein: CASSQETGGNKPQHF.

The V call is TRBV12-3 or TRBV12-4, the J call TRBJ1-6; the D gene TCRdb calls, TRBD1, cannot be checked with no DNA. The length of the CDR3 is 18 residues. The chain's CDR3 is CASRPDRERNLYNSPLHF.

This chain uses TRBV4-2 with TRBJ1-4. CDR3 length equals 15 residues. Germline loops: CDR1 LGHNA, CDR2 YNFKEQ. The CDR3 reads CASSHPQGTSEKLFF.

The CDR3 protein is CASSPPRSGELFF. The chain is built from TRBV5-5 and TRBJ2-2; the TCRdb call, TRBD2, lacks DNA for checking. CDR3 length: 13 amino acids. The V gene's germline CDR1 is SGHKS and CDR2 YYEKEE (reference sequence). The whole variable domain, filled in from reference TRBV5-5 and TRBJ2-2, reads DAGVTQSPTHLIKTRGQQVTLRCSPISGHKSVSWYQQVLGQGPQFIFQYYEKEERGRGNFPDRFSARQFPNYSSELNVNALLLGDSALYLCASSPPRSGELFFGEGSRLTVL.

The chain uses TRBV5-1 and TRBJ1-4; TCRdb proposes TRBD1, but this gene call is untestable without DNA. This CDR3 region has 15 residues. Germline V gene data show CDR1 as SGHRS and CDR2 as YFSETQ. CDR3 sequence: CASSVGTESREKLFF.

The chain couples TRBV5-1 to TRBJ1-5. The CDR3 is 13 amino acids. Germline V gene sequence: CDR1 SGHRS, CDR2 YFSETQ. CDR3 in amino acids: CASSSDTDQPQHF.

This chain links TRBV3-1 with TRBJ1-1; TCRdb's D call, TRBD1, is unchecked because there is no DNA. Germline V gene lookup returns CDR1 LGHDT and CDR2 YNNKEL (reference sequence). The CDR3 length is 12 residues. This CDR3 reads CASSQAGVDAFF.

The chain uses TRBV27 and TRBJ1-1; TCRdb's D call of TRBD1 is untestable without DNA. Germline loops: CDR1 MNHEY, CDR2 SMNVEV (reference sequence). The CDR3 totals 14 residues. CDR3 sequence reads: CASSSQGVATEAFF.

V gene TRBV18 combines with J gene TRBJ1-1; no DNA is available, so the TRBD1 call from TCRdb remains unchecked. The CDR3 is 14 residues long. Germline-derived CDR1 and CDR2 are KGHSH and LQKENI. Here the CDR3 reads CASSPGQENTEAFF.

The chain uses TRBV7-2 and TRBJ2-7; the D gene TCRdb calls, TRBD1, cannot be checked with no DNA. The CDR3 spans 18 residues. Germline-derived CDR1 and CDR2 are SGHTA and FQGNSA. CDR3 region: CASSLAFSSWEISYEQYF.

This chain uses TRBV6-2 or TRBV6-3 with TRBJ2-1. This CDR3 comprises 14 residues. Germline-derived CDR1 and CDR2 are MNHEY and SVGEGT. The CDR3 sequence: CASSYRASYNEQFF.

J is TRBJ2-1 and V is TRBV20-1; TCRdb lists TRBD2, though no DNA is available to test this call. Germline CDR1 DFQATT, CDR2 SNEGSKA (reference sequence). The CDR3 runs 14 residues. The CDR3 is CSASVGGAYIEQFF.

The chain couples TRBV7-9 to TRBJ2-7; TCRdb's D gene call, TRBD1, goes unchecked for lack of DNA. The CDR3 has 14 residues. The germline CDR1 and CDR2 sequences are SEHNR and FQNEAQ (reference sequence). The CDR3 spells CASSFWGQPYEQYF.

The gene calls are TRBV20-1 and TRBJ2-5; TCRdb's D call of TRBD1 is untestable without DNA. The CDR3 runs 16 residues. Germline V gene data show CDR1 as DFQATT and CDR2 as SNEGSKA (reference sequence). CDR3 loop: CSARDTTQGAGETQYF.

The chain recombines TRBV28 with TRBJ1-5. Germline assignment: CDR1 MDHEN and CDR2 SYDVKM. The CDR3 consists of 12 residues. The CDR3 sequence is CASSPANQPQHF.

This sequence joins TRBV6-2 or TRBV6-3 and TRBJ1-3; lacking DNA, the TRBD1 call made by TCRdb goes unchecked. This CDR3 is 15 amino acids long. Germline lookup yields CDR1 MNHEY and CDR2 SVGEGT. The CDR3 reads CASQPGHSSGNTIYF.

CDR3 loop: CASSTTGTGLSYNEQFF. The gene calls are TRBV3-1 and TRBJ2-1; the TCRdb call, TRBD1, lacks DNA for checking. This CDR3 region has 17 residues. Germline CDR1 and CDR2: LGHDT and YNNKEL (reference sequence).

The J gene is TRBJ2-3, the V gene TRBV5-4; the D gene TCRdb calls, TRBD2, cannot be checked with no DNA. The CDR3 has 16 amino acids. CDR1 and CDR2 from the germline V gene are SGHNT and YYREEE (reference sequence). The CDR3 sequence: CASSSAGQRVTDTQYF.

The chain links TRBV20-1 to TRBJ2-3; as DNA is missing, the TRBD1 call by TCRdb cannot be tested. The CDR3 loop spans 14 amino acids. Looked up from germline, CDR1 is DFQATT and CDR2 is SNEGSKA (reference sequence). The CDR3: CSATDRVGADTQYF.